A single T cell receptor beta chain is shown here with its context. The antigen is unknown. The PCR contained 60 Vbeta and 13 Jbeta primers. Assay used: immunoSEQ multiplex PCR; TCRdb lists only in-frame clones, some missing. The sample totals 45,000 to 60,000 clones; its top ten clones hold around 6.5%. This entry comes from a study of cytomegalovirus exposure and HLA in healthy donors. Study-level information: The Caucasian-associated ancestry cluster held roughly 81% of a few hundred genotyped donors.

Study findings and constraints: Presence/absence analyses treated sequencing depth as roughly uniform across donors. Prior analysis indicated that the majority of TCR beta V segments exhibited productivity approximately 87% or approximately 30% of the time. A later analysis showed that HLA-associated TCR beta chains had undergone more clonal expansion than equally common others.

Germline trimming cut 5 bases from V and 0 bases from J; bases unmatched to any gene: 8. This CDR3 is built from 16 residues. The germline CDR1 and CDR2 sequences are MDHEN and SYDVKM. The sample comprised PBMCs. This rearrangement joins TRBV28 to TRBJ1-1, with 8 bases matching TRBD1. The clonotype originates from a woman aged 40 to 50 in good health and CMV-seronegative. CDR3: CASSDRGFRMNTEAFF. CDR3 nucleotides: TGTGCCAGCAGTGACAGGGGTTTCAGGATGAACACTGAAGCTTTCTTT.